This T cell receptor (beta chain) emerged from a study of T cell changes during pregnancy in multiple sclerosis. The assay was immunoSEQ multiplex PCR, and TCRdb's table has in-frame clones only and misses some. The sample comprises 50,000 to 70,000 clones, more than 90% of which are singletons, and 1.4% rests with the top ten. The germline V gene has CDR1 MNHEY and CDR2 SVGAGI. V was pared by 6 bases and J by 3 bases, with 11 bases of the junction left unmatched. The CDR3 covers 15 residues. This clone was seen a few times. This TCR was recovered from a female donor with multiple sclerosis, enrolled in a pregnancy study. The sample here was peripheral blood, taken in the second trimester of pregnancy. The V call is TRBV6-5, the J call TRBJ2-7; 7 nucleotides line up with TRBD1. The CDR3 DNA reads as TGTGCCAGCAGCCCTCCGGGACAGTCCTTCTACGAGCAGTACTTC. Amino acid sequence: CASSPPGQSFYEQYF.